Listed here are 31 T cell receptor beta chains from one sample, sequenced in a study of neurological immune-mediated disorders. MiXCR, run by TCRdb on the 5' RACE reads, gives a single entry per CDR3 protein. The sample has about 16,000 distinct CDR3 sequences, 20% to 25% seen once; the top ten hold 23%. The sequencing sample was made of PBMCs. Receptors originate from a man in his fifties in good health.

By sample share, this clonotype is medium-sized. V is TRBV24-1 and J is TRBJ2-1; either TRBD1 or TRBD2 may supply D (5 bases each). Germline-derived CDR1 and CDR2 are KGHDR and SFDVKD. The ends were cut back, 2 bases at V and 12 bases at J, with 13 bases in the middle. This CDR3 contains 13 residues. CDR3 in DNA: TGTGCCACCAGTGATTGGGGGAGCTATGCGCAGTTCTTC. Amino acids: CATSDWGSYAQFF.

This clonotype appeared many times. This rearrangement joins TRBV25-1 to TRBJ1-4; D remains unclear. Trimming cost V 3 bases and J 8 bases, with 16 bases left between them. The CDR3 spans 15 residues. Germline CDR1 MGHDK, CDR2 SYGVNS. CDR3 amino acids: CASSDLYDADEKLFF. CDR3 nucleotides: TGTGCCAGCAGTGACCTATACGACGCGGACGAAAAACTGTTTTTT.

This clonotype occurred many times. This chain links TRBV7-9 with TRBJ2-4; D not resolved. The germline V gene has CDR1 SEHNR and CDR2 FQNEAQ (reference sequence). CDR3 size: 16 residues. V dropped 1 base and J dropped 8 bases, with 18 bases sitting between them. The CDR3 nucleotides read TGTGCCAGCAGCTTAGGCCAATTTGGGTACTCGGACATTCAGTACTTC. Its translation: CASSLGQFGYSDIQYF.

This clonotype was observed many times. The rearrangement joins TRBV27 to TRBJ2-1; 7 nucleotides align to TRBD2. V shed 6 bases and J 8 bases; nucleotides not matched to a gene: 10. The CDR3 runs 14 residues. The germline V gene encodes CDR1 MNHEY and CDR2 SMNVEV (reference sequence). This chain's CDR3 is CASRLAGVNHEQFF. CDR3 DNA: TGTGCCAGCAGGTTGGCGGGAGTTAATCATGAGCAGTTCTTC.

This clonotype was picked up many times. V gene TRBV6-1 combines with J gene TRBJ2-7; D may be TRBD1 (5 bases). The CDR3 runs to 17 residues. CDR1 and CDR2 from the germline V gene are MNHNS and SASEGT. V gave up 5 bases and J gave up 2 bases, with 22 bases separating them. The CDR3 loop is CASSITDSPGLAYEQYF. The CDR3 bases are TGTGCCAGCAGTATAACTGACAGCCCGGGTTTAGCCTACGAGCAGTACTTC.

By share, this clonotype ranks as medium-sized. The rearrangement links TRBV10-3 to TRBJ2-3; D not resolved. There are 13 residues in the CDR3. Germline V gene data show CDR1 as ENHRY and CDR2 as SYGVKD. Trimming stripped 7 bases from V and 2 bases from J, with 10 bases between. This CDR3 is CAIKLPDTDTQYF. CDR3 nucleotide sequence: TGTGCCATCAAGCTCCCTGACACAGATACGCAGTATTTT.

Within the sample, this clonotype is medium-sized (0.01 to 0.1%). The V gene is TRBV4-2, the J gene TRBJ2-3; TRBD2 agrees at 9 bases. The length of the CDR3 is 17 residues. With V trimmed by 0 bases and J by 4 bases, 8 bases remained unmatched. Germline values: CDR1 LGHNA, CDR2 YNFKEQ. The CDR3 DNA sequence: TGTGCCAGCAGCCAAGACACTAGCGGGCCGATTCCAGATACGCAGTATTTT. Amino acids: CASSQDTSGPIPDTQYF.

V and J are TRBV9 and TRBJ2-1; 9 bases are shared with TRBD2. Germline lookup yields CDR1 SGDLS and CDR2 YYNGEE. The CDR3 sequence is 15 residues long. The J segment lost 8 bases and the V segment lost 0 bases, leaving 6 bases of the junction unmatched. The CDR3 reads CASSVGSGRFDEQFF. The CDR3 DNA reads TGTGCCAGCAGCGTAGGAAGCGGGAGGTTCGATGAGCAGTTCTTC.

At least ten counts were recorded for this clonotype. The chain joins TRBV21-1 to TRBJ2-7; the table names TRBD2, a call not compared with the DNA. TRBV21-1 is a pseudogene segment. CDR3 length: 15 residues. The CDR3 loop reads CASSRPLGLKYEQYF. The CDR3 bases are TGTGCCAGCAGCAGACCGTTAGGACTCAAATACGAGCAGTACTTC.

This clonotype was seen many times. The V gene is TRBV12-3 or TRBV12-4, the J gene TRBJ2-3; 7 bases are shared with TRBD1. The CDR3 totals 16 residues. The junction had 12 bases not matched to a gene; V was cut back by 7 bases and J by 2 bases. CDR3 residues: CASTPGDRSFTDTQYF. Here the CDR3 DNA reads TGTGCCAGCACCCCCGGGGACAGAAGTTTCACAGATACGCAGTATTTT.

This clonotype has ten or more counts. The chain couples TRBV12-3 or TRBV12-4 to TRBJ2-7, with a possible D match to TRBD2 (5 bases). The CDR3 totals 13 residues. V dropped 4 bases and J dropped 3 bases, with 10 bases sitting between them. CDR3: CASSSTTFYEQYF. The CDR3 DNA reads as TGTGCCAGCAGTTCGACTACCTTCTACGAGCAGTACTTC.

This clonotype was counted at least ten times. At one end the junction does not follow the germline gene, possibly because of a read error. The genes are TRBV4-1 and TRBJ2-2; D uncertain. CDR3 length: 13 residues. The germline V gene encodes CDR1 MGHRA and CDR2 YSYEKL. The CDR3 spells CASSKENTGELFF. The CDR3 DNA follows: TGCGCCAGCAGCAAAGAGAACACCGGGGAGCTGTTTTTT.

Many counts were recorded for this clonotype. The chain uses TRBV4-3 and TRBJ2-5; TRBD1 matches at 7 bases. Unmatched junction bases numbered 7, after V lost 4 bases and J lost 5 bases. From germline, CDR1 is LGHNA and CDR2 YSLEER. This CDR3 has 14 amino acids. CDR3 amino acids: CASSPQGVKETQYF. The CDR3 nucleotides read TGCGCCAGCAGCCCCCAGGGGGTAAAGGAGACCCAGTACTTC.

This chain joins TRBV5-1 and TRBJ2-2; D gene uncertain. Trimming took off 0 bases at V and 6 bases at J, with 15 bases between the two ends. The CDR3 runs 16 residues. Germline values: CDR1 SGHRS, CDR2 YFSETQ. The chain's CDR3 is CASSLDLAITAGELFF. The CDR3 DNA is TGCGCCAGCAGCTTGGACTTGGCCATAACGGCCGGGGAGCTGTTTTTT.

This clonotype is categorized as medium-sized. The chain couples TRBV12-3 or TRBV12-4 to TRBJ2-2; D might be TRBD1 (6 bases). The CDR3 loop spans 16 amino acids. V was clipped by 2 bases and J by 7 bases, with 17 bases between them. CDR3 protein: CASSLSYRVPGGELFF. CDR3 coding DNA: TGTGCCAGCAGTTTATCTTACAGGGTGCCCGGCGGGGAGCTGTTTTTT.

The chain is built from TRBV6-6 and TRBJ2-5; D perhaps matches TRBD2 (5 bases). Trimming cost V 3 bases and J 1 base, with 15 bases left between them. The germline V gene has CDR1 MNHNY and CDR2 SVGAGI (reference sequence). CDR3 length: 16 residues. This CDR3 reads CASSYGRGVTQETQYF. The DNA of the CDR3 is TGTGCCAGCAGTTATGGTCGGGGTGTGACCCAAGAGACCCAGTACTTC.

Many counts were recorded for this clonotype. The CDR3 DNA is TGCAGCGTTGGCACAGGGGGAGCTTTCTTT. Amino acid sequence: CSVGTGGAFF. This chain joins TRBV29-1 and TRBJ1-1; 8 bases align to TRBD1. CDR1 SQVTM and CDR2 ANQGSEA come from the germline V gene. J gave up 10 bases and V 4 bases, and 2 bases lay outside the gene matches. The CDR3 is made up of 10 amino acids.

This clonotype was observed many times. The J gene is TRBJ2-7, the V gene TRBV20-1, with a possible D match to TRBD2 (5 bases). Germline values: CDR1 DFQATT, CDR2 SNEGSKA (reference sequence). The V and J ends lost 3 bases and 5 bases respectively, with 20 bases between them. The CDR3 is 15 residues long. CDR3 in DNA: TGCAGTGCTAGTCCTCTAGCCTCGATTCGGGACGAGCAGTACTTC. Amino acid sequence: CSASPLASIRDEQYF.

The table lists this clonotype with many counts. The chain couples TRBV20-1 to TRBJ2-1; D unresolved. The germline V gene encodes CDR1 DFQATT and CDR2 SNEGSKA (reference sequence). The CDR3 runs to 11 residues. V lost 3 bases, J lost 9 bases, and 9 bases lay in between. In DNA form, the CDR3 reads TGCAGTGCTAGGGTTGGTCCTGAGCAGTTCTTC. It yields the protein CSARVGPEQFF.

At least ten counts were recorded for this clonotype. The chain combines TRBV7-2 with TRBJ2-3; TRBD2 matches 7 bases. The CDR3 totals 14 residues. The germline CDR1 and CDR2 sequences are SGHTA and FQGNSA. The trim removed 6 bases at V and 7 bases at J, leaving 10 bases unmatched. CDR3 DNA: TGTGCCAGCAGTTCTCGGACTAGACCTTATACGCAGTATTTT. Its translation is CASSSRTRPYTQYF.

Turning to this clonotype: A junction boundary mismatches the germline segment, possibly from a read error. J is TRBJ2-7 and V is TRBV2, with a weak D call TRBD1 (5 bases). Germline V gives CDR1 SNHLY, CDR2 FYNNEI. The CDR3 length is 13 residues. CDR3 DNA sequence: TGTGCAAGCAGTGAACCCAGGGCCTACGAGAAGTACTTC. It translates to CASSEPRAYEKYF.

This sequence joins TRBV28 and TRBJ2-7; no clear D. The V and J ends lost 6 bases and 4 bases respectively, with 7 bases between them. Looked up from germline, CDR1 is MDHEN and CDR2 is SYDVKM. The CDR3 runs to 11 residues. CDR3 loop: CASRDQYEQYF. The CDR3 DNA follows: TGTGCCAGCAGGGACCAATACGAGCAGTACTTC.

In its sample, this clonotype was seen many times. This sequence joins TRBV5-5 and TRBJ2-2; D unclear. V was trimmed by 0 bases and J by 4 bases, leaving 10 bases between them. Germline V lookup: CDR1 SGHKS, CDR2 YYEKEE (reference sequence). This CDR3 is built from 15 residues. The DNA for the CDR3 is TGTGCCAGCAGCTTGGAATGGTGGCCCACCGGGGAGCTGTTTTTT. Translation: CASSLEWWPTGELFF.

This clonotype was seen many times. This sequence joins TRBV5-8 and TRBJ2-1; TRBD2 agrees at 8 bases. This CDR3 is built from 16 residues. V lost 4 bases and J lost 3; bases outside the gene matches: 9. The germline V gene has CDR1 SGHTS and CDR2 YDEGEE. CDR3 region: CASSPARGGSYNEQFF. The CDR3 DNA sequence: TGTGCCAGCAGCCCCGCCCGGGGGGGAAGCTACAATGAGCAGTTCTTC.

By share, this clonotype counts as medium-sized. This chain links TRBV21-1 with TRBJ2-1; the table's D gene call, TRBD2, was not cross checked with the DNA. TRBV21-1 is listed as a pseudogene. There are 21 residues in the CDR3. The chain's CDR3 is CARRSARTGTSAQSSYNEQFF. In nucleotides, the CDR3 is TGTGCCAGACGTTCAGCCCGAACCGGGACTAGCGCCCAGAGCTCCTACAATGAGCAGTTCTTC.

The chain has TRBV28 and TRBJ2-1; 7 bases agree with TRBD2. Germline V gene data show CDR1 as MDHEN and CDR2 as SYDVKM. The CDR3 extends over 17 amino acids. Trimming at V came to 4 bases and at J to 0 bases, leaving 9 bases not matched to a gene. The DNA of the CDR3 is TGTGCCAGCAGTTCTCCGACTAGCACACGCTCCTACAATGAGCAGTTCTTC. It translates to CASSSPTSTRSYNEQFF.

In its sample, this clonotype was seen many times. This chain uses TRBV7-2 with TRBJ2-5, with 12 bases aligning to TRBD2. The CDR3 is made up of 17 amino acids. Germline CDR1 and CDR2: SGHTA and FQGNSA. V trimming: 1 base; J trimming: 9 bases; junction bases outside the gene matches: 12. CDR3 in amino acids: CASSLGTSGTRMTAQYF. CDR3 DNA sequence: TGTGCCAGCAGCTTAGGGACTAGCGGGACAAGGATGACGGCCCAGTACTTC.

The table lists this clonotype with many counts. The chain is built from TRBV6-6 and TRBJ2-3; D is ambiguous. Per germline, CDR1 MNHNY and CDR2 SVGAGI (reference sequence). This CDR3 has 15 residues. V shed 8 bases and J shed 0 bases, with 15 bases lying between them. The CDR3 DNA sequence: TGTGCCAGCGACCCAATGGTCGGAAGCACAGATACGCAGTATTTT. It specifies CASDPMVGSTDTQYF.

This clonotype was counted ten times or more. The chain combines TRBV20-1 with TRBJ2-5; D is unresolved. Germline V gene sequence: CDR1 DFQATT, CDR2 SNEGSKA (reference sequence). Trimming took 3 bases from V and 9 from J, leaving 17 bases between them. This CDR3 comprises 13 residues. CDR3 nucleotide sequence: TGCAGTGCTAGCAGACCGGGTATCGAGGCCCAGTACTTC. It translates to CSASRPGIEAQYF.

This clonotype was counted many times. V usage is TRBV7-2 and J usage is TRBJ2-1; D is possibly TRBD1 (5 bases). V was clipped by 5 bases and J by 6 bases, with 14 bases between them. The germline V gene has CDR1 SGHTA and CDR2 FQGNSA. CDR3 length: 14 residues. CDR3 region: CASSTTPGPNEQFF. The DNA of the CDR3 is TGTGCCAGCAGCACCACTCCAGGGCCCAATGAGCAGTTCTTC.

This clonotype was observed many times. The chain is built from TRBV20-1 and TRBJ2-2; D might be TRBD1 (5 bases). The CDR3 length is 13 residues. Between the trimmed V and J ends, which lost 4 bases and 0 bases, there was a span of 6 bases. The V gene's germline CDR1 is DFQATT and CDR2 SNEGSKA (reference sequence). Here the CDR3 reads CSATTANTGELFF. For the CDR3, the DNA is TGCAGTGCTACGACAGCGAACACCGGGGAGCTGTTTTTT.